This TCR beta chain emerged from a study of follicular helper T cells after annual influenza vaccination. Between the trimmed V and J ends, which lost 0 bases and 11 bases, there was a span of 7 bases. From germline, CDR1 is SNHLY and CDR2 FYNNEI. This CDR3 contains 11 residues. This clone was seen a few times. Antigen specificity is unknown. Data came from immunoSEQ multiplex PCR; TCRdb stores just in-frame clones and leaves some out. The sample has about 11,000 clones, under 80% seen once. Study-wide points: Day 7 ICOS+CD38+ clones later appeared mostly in ICOS-CD38- cTfh. Just roughly 9.5-20% of cells analyzed had recovered productive TCRB sequences. The much larger non-cTfh compartments may have been undersampled.

The sequence came from an adult who received the influenza vaccine. The sample in question was CXCR5- memory CD4+ T cells sorted from blood, obtained 6 weeks after influenza vaccination. This chain uses TRBV2 with TRBJ1-2; no clear D. The CDR3 coding sequence is TGTGCCAGCAGTGAAGCGGGTATTTACACCTTC. It specifies CASSEAGIYTF.